This T cell receptor (beta chain) was identified during a study of T cell responses to AZD1222 COVID-19 vaccine (dated by TCRdb to 2020 to 2022). At the level of the whole study: TCR sequencing was performed for about 250 trial participants, of whom about 200 were given two doses of AZD1222 and some 26 were given two doses of MenACWY control vaccine. Trial participants were enrolled by age into 18-55, 56-69 and 70-plus year subgroups, with about 150, 28 and 57 TCR-sequenced participants respectively.

The CDR3 regions of human TCRbeta chains were analyzed by immunosequencing. In the source study's methods: TCRs in the repertoires were matched against a reference library of SARS-CoV-2-specific TCRs that had been generated with the MIRA antigen-specificity platform. Breadth was defined as the fraction of unique TCRs that were SARS-CoV-2-associated, and depth was defined as the fraction of total T cells that were SARS-CoV-2-associated. Using the MIRA data, each spike-specific TCR was mapped to the spike region that the TCR reacts to and placed in a CD4 or CD8 class. Log10-transformed breadth and depth values were compared by one-way ANOVA with Sidak's multiple comparisons tests. What TCRdb holds here is the immuneACCESS table cut down to in-frame rearrangements. Part of the clones is not present; checked against another copy, under half of the missing clones reflect an unresolved V gene, and the others are unexplained. V and J calls plus clone size are reproduced from that table; the DNA served to infer D and trimming. The sample data list about 90,000 clones, and around 85% of these were observed just once. Roughly 4.3% of the sample rests with the top ten.

Explained via the paper, the time point label denotes: about 28 days (+/-7) after the second vaccine dose. AZD1222 recipients given second doses at about 4 weeks or at about 12 weeks were pooled, since spike-specific TCR depth and breadth were not found to differ between the two schedules. Samples from vaccinated people were obtained from the UK trials COV001 and COV002, which included a single-blind randomized controlled phase 2/3 trial of AZD1222 (ChAdOx1 nCoV-19) in healthy adults. Trial participant PBMC samples were collected at day 0 and day 28 after the second dose for TCRbeta chain sequencing. Its CDR3 holds 14 amino acids, cysteine through phenylalanine. Kept here is only the CDR3 DNA, which spans 42 bases and is read in frame from base 1. From the germline V gene (reference sequence), CDR1 is LNHDA and CDR2 is SQIVND. At the junction V is shortened by 5 bases and J by 0 bases, with 11 bases in between.

Paper-wide results and their limitations: In the small 56-69-year group, the increase in depth fell short of significance, most likely because of low power. Only six AZD1222 recipients were SARS-CoV-2 seropositive at baseline, limiting conclusions about previously exposed vaccinees. Because no day 14 peak-response samples were available, repertoires were characterized only after the peak T cell response. The vaccine-associated CD4 TCRs covered the entire spike protein, and the dominant responses fell in regions 160-218 and 743-854. Nearly half of unique spike-specific TCRs reportedly recognized epitopes outside regions mutated in the B.1.351 and B.1.1.7 variants. Most participants were white British and females outnumbered males, and the authors suggested that clonal diversity may have been underestimated. Spike-specific TCR breadth and depth rose significantly after two AZD1222 doses compared with day 0 and with MenACWY recipients.

This clone was seen more than once but under ten times. Its target antigen remains unknown. No base qualities exist here, and no much larger clone lies one base off it. The receptor comes from an adult who received the AZD1222 COVID-19 vaccine. The specimen was peripheral blood, collected 28 days after the second AZD1222 dose. The rearrangement combines TRBV19 with TRBJ2-7, with TRBD1 perhaps the D gene, on 6 matching bases. The DNA sequence is given as TGTGCCAGTAGTGCGACAGGCCTCTCCTACGAGCAGTACTTC. Translated, this gives CASSATGLSYEQYF. The full variable domain, with segments outside the CDR3 supplied by the reference TRBV19 and TRBJ2-7 proteins, appears as DGGITQSPKYLFRKEGQNVTLSCEQNLNHDAMYWYRQDPGQGLRLIYYSQIVNDFQKGDIAEGYSVSREKKESFPLTVTSAQKNPTAFYLCASSATGLSYEQYFGPGTRLTVT.